The 31 T cell receptor beta chains listed next were all sequenced from one sample in a study of shared clonotypes between healthy human individuals. The data were produced by immunoSEQ multiplex PCR, yet TCRdb's version contains in-frame clones alone and is incomplete. The sample comprises more than 1 million clones, around 82% of which are singletons, and more than 0.45% rests with the top ten. What was sequenced was memory CD4+ T cells from PBMCs. The subset denotes: CD45RA-negative fraction. These receptors all stem from a man aged 18 to 30 in good health. Some clones in this sample may be carry-over from other donors' samples.

As for this clone: An end of the junction differs from the germline gene, which may be a read error. The V call is TRBV7-9, the J call TRBJ1-1; D possibly corresponds to TRBD1 (6 bases). The CDR3 has 12 amino acids. The V gene's germline CDR1 is SEHNR and CDR2 FQNEAQ (reference sequence). The CDR3 coding sequence is TGTGCCAGCAGCTTAACAGGGTATGCCAGCGTCTTT. Amino acids: CASSLTGYASVF. Using reference TRBV7-9 and TRBJ1-1 for the parts outside the CDR3, the full variable domain is DTGVSQNPRHKITKRGQNVTFRCDPISEHNRLYWYRQTLGQGPEFLTYFQNEAQLEKSRLLSDRFSAERPKGSFSTLEIQRTEQGDSAMYLCASSLTGYASVFGQGTRLTVV.

J is TRBJ2-7 and V is TRBV10-1; 9 bases line up with TRBD2. The CDR3 runs 14 residues. V was pared by 2 bases and J by 3 bases, with 2 bases of the junction left unmatched. Germline assignment: CDR1 WNHNN and CDR2 SYGVQD (reference sequence). CDR3 nucleotides: TGCGCCAGCAGTGAGGGTAGCGGGAGCTACGAGCAGTACTTC. As protein: CASSEGSGSYEQYF.

The genes are TRBV19 and TRBJ2-2; 10 positions match TRBD1. Germline assignment: CDR1 LNHDA and CDR2 SQIVND (reference sequence). The CDR3 extends over 16 amino acids. V lost 7 bases to trimming and J lost 3 bases; unmatched junction nucleotides: 8. The CDR3 here is CASTRRDRGYTGELFF. CDR3 nucleotides: TGTGCCAGTACCCGCAGGGACAGGGGCTACACCGGGGAGCTGTTTTTT.

In the case of this clone: This may stem from a read error, because a much larger clone lies one nucleotide away. The same CDR3 also results from other DNA sequences found in this sample. The V gene is TRBV5-4, the J gene TRBJ1-1, with 7 bases aligning to TRBD1. V shed 4 bases and J 1 base; nucleotides not matched to a gene: 1. Germline V lookup: CDR1 SGHNT, CDR2 YYREEE (reference sequence). The CDR3 runs 13 residues. CDR3 region: CASSRDRNTEAFF. In nucleotides, the CDR3 is TGTGCCAGCAGCCGGGACAGGAACACTGAAGCTTTCTTT.

The rearrangement joins TRBV2 to TRBJ1-5; 7 nucleotides line up with TRBD1. Germline V gene sequence: CDR1 SNHLY, CDR2 FYNNEI. The junction had 3 bases not matched to a gene; V was cut back by 7 bases and J by 3 bases. The CDR3 length is 13 residues. CDR3 coding DNA: TGTGCCAGCACTGGGACAGTCAATCAGCCCCAGCATTTT. This encodes CASTGTVNQPQHF.

The V call is TRBV28, the J call TRBJ2-7, with D possibly TRBD1 on 6 matching bases. Trimming shortened V by 7 bases and J by 9 bases, and 28 bases separated the two germline ends. In germline, CDR1 is MDHEN, CDR2 SYDVKM. The length of the CDR3 is 16 residues. In nucleotides, the CDR3 is TGTGCCAGCACCTCACCTGCCCCACAGGGTGGATCTTGGCAGTACTTC. Encoded protein: CASTSPAPQGGSWQYF. Supplemented by reference TRBV28 and TRBJ2-7, the full variable domain reads DVKVTQSSRYLVKRTGEKVFLECVQDMDHENMFWYRQDPGLGLRLIYFSYDVKMKEKGDIPEGYSVSREKKERFSLILESASTNQTSMYLCASTSPAPQGGSWQYFGPGTRLTVT.

This chain connects TRBV5-1 to TRBJ2-1, with 9 bases lining up with TRBD2. Germline-derived CDR1 and CDR2 are SGHRS and YFSETQ. The CDR3 consists of 17 residues. V trimming: 0 bases; J trimming: 2 bases; junction bases outside the gene matches: 6. The CDR3 DNA reads as TGCGCCAGCAGCTTGGTAGGGCTAGCGGGAACCTACAATGAGCAGTTCTTC. This gives the protein CASSLVGLAGTYNEQFF.

The genes are TRBV11-2 and TRBJ2-5, with no clear D. Germline CDR1 reads SGHAT; CDR2 reads FQNNGV. Trimming removed 3 bases from V and 1 base from J, with 9 bases in between. The CDR3 has 14 amino acids. CDR3 sequence: CASSFSSSQETQYF. CDR3 nucleotides: TGTGCCAGCAGCTTTTCTTCCAGCCAAGAGACCCAGTACTTC.

This clone was picked up a small number of times. The chain combines TRBV14 with TRBJ2-3, with a tentative D call TRBD2 (6 bases). Trimming removed 1 base at V and 2 bases at J, with 13 bases between. The CDR3 loop spans 16 amino acids. The V gene's germline CDR1 is SGHDN and CDR2 FVKESK. CDR3 sequence (DNA): TGTGCCAGCAGCCAAGGATTGGGACTTGTCACAGATACGCAGTATTTT. Protein sequence: CASSQGLGLVTDTQYF.

The genes are TRBV9 and TRBJ1-1, with TRBD1 as a possible D gene (5 bases). The CDR3 length is 14 residues. Germline CDR1 and CDR2: SGDLS and YYNGEE. V was pared by 0 bases and J by 5 bases, with 11 bases between. The CDR3 region is CASSVVQGGTEAFF. Here the CDR3 DNA reads TGTGCCAGCAGCGTAGTCCAGGGTGGAACTGAAGCTTTCTTT.

This clone was observed a single time. Other DNA sequences from this sample encode an identical CDR3 as well. The chain couples TRBV28 to TRBJ1-1, with a weak D call TRBD1 (6 bases). Germline-derived CDR1 and CDR2 are MDHEN and SYDVKM. The V end was cut by 6 bases, the J end by 5 bases, with 13 bases between. The length of the CDR3 is 13 residues. The CDR3 nucleotides are TGTGCCAGCAGATTACAGGGTGGAACTGAAGCTTTCTTT. This translates into CASRLQGGTEAFF.

The V and J genes are TRBV14 and TRBJ2-5; D call uncertain. This CDR3 spans 13 amino acids. V gave up 0 bases and J gave up 7 bases, with 9 bases separating them. Germline lookup yields CDR1 SGHDN and CDR2 FVKESK. The CDR3 nucleotides read TGTGCCAGCAGCCAAGATGGCCACACGACCCAGTACTTC. It translates to CASSQDGHTTQYF.

The chain couples TRBV5-6 to TRBJ1-5; D not resolved. Germline CDR1 is SGHDT and CDR2 is YYEEEE. Trimming cost V 0 bases and J 1 base, with 11 bases left between them. This CDR3 spans 16 amino acids. The CDR3 nucleotides are TGTGCCAGCAGCTTGGCCTTTTCTGACAGCAATCAGCCCCAGCATTTT. It yields the protein CASSLAFSDSNQPQHF.

This clone was found many times. V usage is TRBV5-4 and J usage is TRBJ1-3; 9 bases are shared with TRBD1. Trimming took 0 bases from V and 1 from J; bases not matched to a gene: 5. Germline lookup yields CDR1 SGHNT and CDR2 YYREEE (reference sequence). The CDR3 contains 17 residues. For the CDR3, the DNA is TGTGCCAGCAGCTTGGCCGGGACAGGGAAGTCTGGAAACACCATATATTTT. Encoded protein: CASSLAGTGKSGNTIYF.

The gene calls are TRBV27 and TRBJ1-4, with D hard to call. Germline-derived CDR1 and CDR2 are MNHEY and SMNVEV (reference sequence). V lost 1 base to trimming and J lost 8 bases, with 11 bases between them. This CDR3 has 14 amino acids. In DNA, the CDR3 is TGTGCCAGCAGTTTATTAGGGAGTGGAGAAAAACTGTTTTTT. It encodes CASSLLGSGEKLFF.

In the case of this clone: Other DNA sequences within the sample encode an identical CDR3. The chain has TRBV2 and TRBJ2-5, with 7 positions matching TRBD1. V gave up 5 bases and J gave up 2 bases; unmatched junction bases: 5. The length of the CDR3 is 14 residues. CDR1 SNHLY and CDR2 FYNNEI come from the germline V gene. CDR3 in amino acids: CASSPNRGQETQYF. Here the CDR3 DNA reads TGTGCCAGCAGTCCGAACAGGGGTCAAGAGACCCAGTACTTC. The full variable domain, its missing parts supplied by reference TRBV2 and TRBJ2-5, is EPEVTQTPSHQVTQMGQEVILRCVPISNHLYFYWYRQILGQKVEFLVSFYNNEISEKSEIFDDQFSVERPDGSNFTLKIRSTKLEDSAMYFCASSPNRGQETQYFGPGTRLLVL.

This rearrangement joins TRBV28 to TRBJ2-7, with 13 bases lining up with TRBD2. The CDR3 spans 18 residues. The V and J ends lost 6 bases and 0 bases, in that order; junction bases with no gene match: 11. Germline-derived CDR1 and CDR2 are MDHEN and SYDVKM. The CDR3 is CASRKPGLAGLSSYEQYF. For the CDR3, the DNA is TGTGCCAGCAGGAAACCGGGACTAGCGGGGTTAAGCTCCTACGAGCAGTACTTC.

The chain has TRBV28 and TRBJ1-2; 12 bases are shared with TRBD1. J lost 8 bases, V lost 2 bases, and 12 bases had no gene match. The germline V gene encodes CDR1 MDHEN and CDR2 SYDVKM. CDR3 length: 17 amino acids. The CDR3 loop is CASSLVGTGGVGSGYTF. CDR3 DNA: TGTGCCAGCAGTTTAGTTGGGACAGGGGGCGTTGGGAGCGGCTACACCTTC.

V gene TRBV2 combines with J gene TRBJ2-3, with 7 bases matching TRBD2. CDR1 is SNHLY, CDR2 FYNNEI, per germline. J gave up 6 bases and V 7 bases, and 7 bases lay outside the gene matches. This CDR3 region has 13 residues. Here the CDR3 reads CASIGGGRDTQYF. As DNA, the CDR3 is TGTGCCAGCATTGGGGGAGGGAGGGATACGCAGTATTTT. Looking up the rest from reference TRBV2 and TRBJ2-3 gives the full variable domain: EPEVTQTPSHQVTQMGQEVILRCVPISNHLYFYWYRQILGQKVEFLVSFYNNEISEKSEIFDDQFSVERPDGSNFTLKIRSTKLEDSAMYFCASIGGGRDTQYFGPGTRLTVL.

The rearrangement uses TRBV28 and TRBJ2-5; TRBD1 matches at 9 bases. Germline assignment: CDR1 MDHEN and CDR2 SYDVKM. The CDR3 covers 14 residues. Trimming took 6 bases from V and 5 from J; bases not matched to a gene: 7. The CDR3 DNA follows: TGTGCCAGCAGACTTACAGGGGGCGGGGAGACCCAGTACTTC. Amino acid sequence: CASRLTGGGETQYF.

This rearrangement joins TRBV4-2 to TRBJ2-7; the D is unclear. This CDR3 is built from 16 residues. Germline CDR1 reads LGHNA; CDR2 reads YNFKEQ. Trimming took 0 bases from V and 4 from J, leaving 16 bases between them. CDR3 protein: CASSQDKTFDAYEQYF. CDR3 nucleotide sequence: TGTGCCAGCAGCCAAGATAAAACTTTTGATGCTTACGAGCAGTACTTC.

The chain couples TRBV6-1 to TRBJ2-2; D is uncertain. Germline lookup yields CDR1 MNHNS and CDR2 SASEGT. The CDR3 spans 14 residues. V lost 8 bases to trimming and J lost 2 bases, with 12 bases between them. In nucleotides, the CDR3 is TGTGCCAGCTCAATTTCGAGTAACACCGGGGAGCTGTTTTTT. Protein product: CASSISSNTGELFF.

V is TRBV7-9 and J is TRBJ2-1; perhaps TRBD2 as D (6 bases). CDR1 SEHNR and CDR2 FQNEAQ come from the germline V gene (reference sequence). This CDR3 comprises 16 residues. V was pared by 5 bases and J by 0 bases, with 14 bases between. The chain's CDR3 is CASSPITSSSYNEQFF. CDR3 coding DNA: TGTGCCAGCAGCCCTATTACTAGCAGCTCCTACAATGAGCAGTTCTTC. Together with reference TRBV7-9 and TRBJ2-1, the CDR3 gives the full variable domain: DTGVSQNPRHKITKRGQNVTFRCDPISEHNRLYWYRQTLGQGPEFLTYFQNEAQLEKSRLLSDRFSAERPKGSFSTLEIQRTEQGDSAMYLCASSPITSSSYNEQFFGPGTRLTVL.

This rearrangement joins TRBV28 to TRBJ1-3; a possible D gene is TRBD1 (6 bases). The ends were cut back, 7 bases at V and 4 bases at J, with 14 bases in the middle. Germline V lookup: CDR1 MDHEN, CDR2 SYDVKM. The length of the CDR3 is 14 residues. The CDR3, as DNA: TGTGCCAGCACCCTCCCGGGGGCGGGAAACACCATATATTTT. This translates into CASTLPGAGNTIYF.

Details on this clone: Other DNA sequences within the sample encode an identical CDR3. This rearrangement joins TRBV7-2 to TRBJ2-1; D is ambiguous. V dropped 5 bases and J dropped 5 bases, with 4 bases sitting between them. From germline, CDR1 is SGHTA and CDR2 FQGNSA. This CDR3 region has 11 residues. The CDR3 sequence: CASSQNNEQFF. DNA of the CDR3: TGTGCCAGCAGCCAAAACAATGAGCAGTTCTTC.

The V call is TRBV29-1, the J call TRBJ1-4, with D perhaps matching TRBD1 (5 bases). The V gene lost 6 bases and the J gene lost 4 bases, with 12 bases spanning the gap. CDR3 length: 13 residues. CDR1 is SQVTM, CDR2 ANQGSEA, per germline. Here the CDR3 reads CSVRRDHNEKLFF. CDR3 sequence (DNA): TGCAGCGTCCGCCGGGACCATAATGAAAAACTGTTTTTT.

Notes on this clone: The sample contains more than one DNA sequence encoding this CDR3. This rearrangement joins TRBV27 to TRBJ2-7, with 13 bases lining up with TRBD2. Germline V gene data show CDR1 as MNHEY and CDR2 as SMNVEV (reference sequence). This CDR3 comprises 14 residues. The V and J ends lost 6 bases and 4 bases, in that order; junction bases with no gene match: 3. DNA for the CDR3: TGTGCCAGCAGCCGACTAGCGGGAGGATACGAGCAGTACTTC. Protein sequence: CASSRLAGGYEQYF.

The genes are TRBV5-1 and TRBJ1-2; no reliable D call. Trimming removed 3 bases at V and 4 bases at J, with 13 bases between. The CDR3 is 14 amino acids. Germline V gene data show CDR1 as SGHRS and CDR2 as YFSETQ. CDR3 in amino acids: CASSSGLPIYGYTF. The CDR3 DNA is TGCGCCAGCAGCTCCGGACTTCCTATCTATGGCTACACCTTC.

The J gene is TRBJ2-7, the V gene TRBV5-1; 11 nucleotides match TRBD1. The CDR3 sequence is 13 residues long. Germline loops: CDR1 SGHRS, CDR2 YFSETQ. J lost 6 bases, V lost 4 bases, and 3 bases had no gene match. CDR3 protein: CASSRGQGGEQYF. The CDR3 DNA reads TGCGCCAGCAGCAGGGGACAGGGGGGCGAGCAGTACTTC.

The rearrangement uses TRBV25-1 and TRBJ1-3, with 10 bases fitting TRBD1. This CDR3 region has 14 residues. Germline V gene sequence: CDR1 MGHDK, CDR2 SYGVNS. V lost 9 bases, J lost 4 bases, and 6 bases stayed unmatched. Here the CDR3 DNA reads TGTGCCAGTACCTCGGGACAGGGGGGAAACACCATATATTTT. This codes for CASTSGQGGNTIYF.

This rearrangement joins TRBV7-2 to TRBJ2-2; D possibly uses TRBD1 or TRBD2 (5 bases each). CDR1 SGHTA and CDR2 FQGNSA come from the germline V gene. Deletions cut 5 bases from V and 9 bases from J, with 16 bases between. This CDR3 is built from 14 residues. CDR3: CASSPFQRGRELFF. The CDR3 bases are TGTGCCAGCAGCCCCTTTCAACGGGGACGGGAGCTGTTTTTT.